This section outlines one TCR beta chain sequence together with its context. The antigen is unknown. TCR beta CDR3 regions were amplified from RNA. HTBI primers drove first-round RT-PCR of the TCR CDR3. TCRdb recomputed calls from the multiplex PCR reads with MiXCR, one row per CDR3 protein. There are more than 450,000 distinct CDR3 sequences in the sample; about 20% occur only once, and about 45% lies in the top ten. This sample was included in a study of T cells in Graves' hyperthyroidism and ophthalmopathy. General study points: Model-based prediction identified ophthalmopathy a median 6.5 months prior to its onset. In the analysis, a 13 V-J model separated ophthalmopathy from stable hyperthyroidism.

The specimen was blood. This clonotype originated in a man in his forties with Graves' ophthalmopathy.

CDR3 region: CASSSPTSLQETQYF. CDR3 DNA sequence: TGTGCCAGCAGTTCCCCGACTAGTCTCCAAGAGACCCAGTACTTC. The chain joins TRBV28 to TRBJ2-5, with D maybe TRBD2 (6 bases). The V gene lost 4 bases and the J gene lost 1 base, with 13 bases spanning the gap. The CDR3 length is 15 residues. The germline V gene encodes CDR1 MDHEN and CDR2 SYDVKM.